The 3 T cell receptor beta chains below were found in one sample sequenced in a study of T cell responses to AZD1222 COVID-19 vaccine. Data came from immunoSEQ multiplex PCR; TCRdb stores just in-frame clones and leaves some out. The sample includes about 150,000 clones, about 90% of them seen just once. This specimen consisted of peripheral blood, obtained on day 0 of AZD1222 vaccination. The receptors stem from an adult in good health.

The CDR3 here is CASSLRDTNQPQHF. The CDR3 DNA reads as TGTGCCAGCAGCTTAAGGGACACAAATCAGCCCCAGCATTTT. This chain links TRBV7-8 with TRBJ1-5; D perhaps matches TRBD1 (6 bases). The CDR3 runs 14 residues. Germline V gene sequence: CDR1 SGHVS, CDR2 FQNEAQ. The ends were cut back, 2 bases at V and 4 bases at J, with 9 bases in the middle.

The chain couples TRBV14 to TRBJ1-1; no firm D call. The CDR3 is made up of 13 amino acids. Looked up from germline, CDR1 is SGHDN and CDR2 is FVKESK. Trimming shortened V by 4 bases and J by 0 bases, and 6 bases separated the two germline ends. The CDR3 region has the DNA TGTGCCAGCAGCCGAAATATGAACACTGAAGCTTTCTTT. It yields the protein CASSRNMNTEAFF. The variable domain in full, with the rest retrieved from reference TRBV14 and TRBJ1-1, is EAGVTQFPSHSVIEKGQTVTLRCDPISGHDNLYWYRRVMGKEIKFLLHFVKESKQDESGMPNNRFLAERTGGTYSTLKVQPAELEDSGVYFCASSRNMNTEAFFGQGTRLTVV.

The chain joins TRBV4-3 to TRBJ2-7; 10 nucleotides align to TRBD1. Trimming at V came to 2 bases and at J to 4 bases, leaving 8 bases not matched to a gene. The CDR3 is 16 residues long. Per germline, CDR1 LGHNA and CDR2 YSLEER. The CDR3: CASSQHTSGQGYEQYF. CDR3 nucleotide sequence: TGCGCCAGCAGCCAACATACTTCGGGACAGGGGTACGAGCAGTACTTC.